The source of this TCR beta chain is a study of T cell repertoires in cytomegalovirus infection. Study-wide results and caveats: It was HLA-C-restricted CMV-specific TCR beta clonotypes that dominated the response ex vivo.

TCRdb fed the reads into MiXCR, producing one record per CDR3 protein. The sample has some 200,000 distinct CDR3 sequences, approximately 9.7% seen once. For this clonotype: The target antigen is unknown.

The CDR3 loop spans 15 amino acids. With 1 base clipped from V and 2 bases from J, the junction kept 4 bases outside the gene matches. Germline CDR1 and CDR2: DFQATT and SNEGSKA (reference sequence). The sequence was collected from a human donor in good health (CMV status not recorded). Some clones in this sample may be carry-over from other donors' samples. This chain joins TRBV20-1 and TRBJ2-3; 9 bases map to TRBD1. The specimen sequenced was PBMCs. In DNA, the CDR3 is TGCAGTGCTAGAGGTGACAGGGGGACCACAGATACGCAGTATTTT. This gives the protein CSARGDRGTTDTQYF.